The 27 T cell receptor beta chains below were found in one sample sequenced in a study of T cells after yellow fever vaccination (dated by TCRdb to the late 2010s). The label giving this sample's treatment or condition can be read as: live attenuated yellow fever vaccine strain. Library construction relied on 5' RACE. For sequencing, an Illumina NovaSeq 6000 was employed. TCRdb reanalyzed the raw reads on its own, using fastp at Q25 for trimming and MiXCR for clone calling, and kept in-frame beta chains. CDR3 protein duplicates are merged, each entry listing the most common genes and DNA. A total of 300,000 to 350,000 distinct CDR3 sequences appear in this sample, around 4.5% of them only once. Approximately 19% of the sample is held by the ten biggest clonotypes. Sample: PBMCs, taken 15 days after the yellow fever booster vaccination. Receptors originate from a man between 18 and 29 years old who received the YFV17D yellow fever vaccine.

This clonotype was counted ten times or more. J is TRBJ1-1 and V is TRBV7-3; no definite D call. Trimming stripped 3 bases from V and 1 base from J, with 6 bases between. This CDR3 contains 13 residues. CDR1 SGHTA and CDR2 FQGTGA come from the germline V gene. CDR3 in DNA: TGTGCCAGCAGCTTCGACCCGAACACTGAAGCTTTCTTT. As protein: CASSFDPNTEAFF.

Many counts were recorded for this clonotype. This chain's CDR3 is CSTMRGVNEKLFF. CDR3 coding DNA: TGCAGCACCATGAGGGGGGTTAATGAAAAACTGTTTTTT. V and J are TRBV29-1 and TRBJ1-4; the D gene is possibly TRBD1 (6 bases). With 8 bases removed from V and 4 bases from J, the gap between germline ends came to 14 bases. The CDR3 is 13 residues long. Germline CDR1 SQVTM, CDR2 ANQGSEA.

This clonotype was seen more than once but under ten times. The rearrangement links TRBV9 to TRBJ1-1; D perhaps matches TRBD1 (5 bases). V was trimmed by 4 bases and J by 0 bases, leaving 13 bases between them. Germline lookup yields CDR1 SGDLS and CDR2 YYNGEE. This CDR3 is 15 amino acids long. CDR3 protein: CASSLSGLMNTEAFF. CDR3 nucleotides: TGTGCCAGCAGCCTTTCGGGACTCATGAACACTGAAGCTTTCTTT.

This clonotype was counted only a few times. The chain uses TRBV7-2 and TRBJ1-5; no reliable D call. Germline V gene lookup returns CDR1 SGHTA and CDR2 FQGNSA. CDR3 size: 13 residues. Trimming removed 4 bases at V and 7 bases at J, with 11 bases between. The CDR3 loop reads CASSSLHGQPQHF. As DNA, the CDR3 is TGTGCCAGCAGCTCCTTACATGGCCAGCCCCAGCATTTT.

This clonotype has ten or more counts. The V and J genes are TRBV20-1 and TRBJ2-5; 7 nucleotides line up with TRBD1. V shed 5 bases and J 5 bases; nucleotides not matched to a gene: 11. Germline lookup yields CDR1 DFQATT and CDR2 SNEGSKA (reference sequence). The CDR3 is made up of 14 amino acids. The CDR3 here is CSAPFQGERETQYF. CDR3 in DNA: TGCAGTGCTCCCTTTCAGGGGGAGAGGGAGACCCAGTACTTC.

This chain uses TRBV27 with TRBJ1-2; the D is unclear. Germline loops: CDR1 MNHEY, CDR2 SMNVEV (reference sequence). V dropped 6 bases and J dropped 0 bases, with 8 bases sitting between them. The CDR3 has 13 amino acids. CDR3 coding DNA: TGTGCCAGCAGAGAGCCTGCTAACTATGGCTACACCTTC. Amino acid sequence: CASREPANYGYTF.

This clonotype was seen repeatedly, ten times or more. V gene TRBV7-2 combines with J gene TRBJ2-3; D gene unclear. With 5 bases removed from V and 5 bases from J, the gap between germline ends came to 11 bases. Germline V gene sequence: CDR1 SGHTA, CDR2 FQGNSA. The CDR3 is made up of 13 amino acids. The CDR3 loop is CASSPDQIDTQYF. Written as DNA, the CDR3 is TGTGCCAGCAGCCCAGACCAGATAGATACGCAGTATTTT.

A remark on this clonotype: A read error is possible here, since a much larger clone lies one base away. This rearrangement joins TRBV10-3 to TRBJ2-1, with 14 positions matching TRBD2. CDR1 is ENHRY, CDR2 SYGVKD, per germline. The CDR3 loop spans 16 amino acids. Unmatched junction bases numbered 0, after V lost 4 bases and J lost 1 base. CDR3 residues: CAISGTSGGSYNEQFF. CDR3 DNA sequence: TGTGCCATCAGTGGGACTAGCGGGGGGTCCTACAATGAGCAGTTCTTC.

The rearrangement joins TRBV29-1 to TRBJ1-1; the D gene is possibly TRBD1 (5 bases). The CDR3 extends over 14 amino acids. Germline V CDR1 and CDR2: SQVTM, ANQGSEA. The V end was cut by 1 base, the J end by 5 bases, with 14 bases between. DNA for the CDR3: TGCAGCGTTGAAGTCTGGGGGGAACGGACTGAAGCTTTCTTT. Translating gives CSVEVWGERTEAFF.

This sequence joins TRBV5-1 and TRBJ2-5; D unclear. Looked up from germline, CDR1 is SGHRS and CDR2 is YFSETQ. This CDR3 has 13 amino acids. V lost 5 bases and J 0 bases, leaving 8 bases between the germline ends. The CDR3 loop is CASRVGNQETQYF. The CDR3 nucleotides read TGCGCCAGCAGGGTGGGCAACCAAGAGACCCAGTACTTC. Combining the CDR3 with reference TRBV5-1 and TRBJ2-5 gives the whole variable domain KAGVTQTPRYLIKTRGQQVTLSCSPISGHRSVSWYQQTPGQGLQFLFEYFSETQRNKGNFPGRFSGRQFSNSRSEMNVSTLELGDSALYLCASRVGNQETQYFGPGTRLLVL.

Ten or more counts support this clonotype. The chain combines TRBV9 with TRBJ1-2; D uncertain. Trimming cost V 0 bases and J 2 bases, with 5 bases left between them. Germline V lookup: CDR1 SGDLS, CDR2 YYNGEE. The CDR3 is made up of 13 amino acids. The CDR3 nucleotides are TGTGCCAGCAGCGTAGACGTGAACTATGGCTACACCTTC. Its translation: CASSVDVNYGYTF.

The chain employs TRBV27 and TRBJ2-3, with a weak D call TRBD2 (6 bases). CDR1 is MNHEY and CDR2 is SMNVEV in the germline V gene (reference sequence). The CDR3 runs 12 residues. V lost 4 bases and J lost 13, with 15 bases in between. CDR3 sequence reads: CASSWGEGRKYF. CDR3 in DNA: TGTGCCAGCAGTTGGGGGGAAGGACGCAAGTATTTT.

The chain uses TRBV27 and TRBJ1-5; D ambiguous. This CDR3 region has 14 residues. V lost 2 bases to trimming and J lost 6 bases, with 11 bases between them. CDR1 is MNHEY, CDR2 SMNVEV, per germline (reference sequence). The CDR3 here is CASSLLGDSQPQHF. The CDR3 nucleotides read TGTGCCAGCAGTTTACTTGGGGATAGTCAGCCCCAGCATTTT.

This clonotype was seen many times. The chain joins TRBV5-1 to TRBJ1-1; D not resolved. Trimming removed 7 bases at V and 5 bases at J, with 12 bases between. The CDR3 loop spans 12 amino acids. CDR1 is SGHRS, CDR2 YFSETQ, per germline. The CDR3 nucleotides are TGCGCCAGCGGTCCCATTGGGACTGAAGCTTTCTTT. This sequence encodes CASGPIGTEAFF.

The chain uses TRBV19 and TRBJ1-5; D unresolved. Germline V gene lookup returns CDR1 LNHDA and CDR2 SQIVND (reference sequence). The CDR3 is made up of 14 amino acids. Trimming stripped 3 bases from V and 6 bases from J, with 12 bases between. The CDR3: CASSMRGFGQPQHF. The CDR3 DNA follows: TGTGCCAGTAGTATGAGAGGGTTTGGTCAGCCCCAGCATTTT.

This clonotype came up many times. The chain uses TRBV15 and TRBJ2-3; possibly TRBD1 for D (5 bases). The CDR3 totals 14 residues. Germline CDR1 LNHNV, CDR2 YYDKDF (reference sequence). Trimming took off 0 bases at V and 5 bases at J, with 9 bases between the two ends. This CDR3 reads CATSRDGARDTQYF. CDR3 DNA sequence: TGTGCCACCAGCAGAGATGGGGCGAGAGATACGCAGTATTTT.

Ten or more counts support this clonotype. This chain joins TRBV28 and TRBJ2-7; tentatively, D is TRBD1 or TRBD2 (5 bases each). Between the trimmed V and J ends, which lost 5 bases and 4 bases, there was a span of 15 bases. The CDR3 is 14 residues long. The germline V gene encodes CDR1 MDHEN and CDR2 SYDVKM. The DNA for the CDR3 is TGTGCCAGCAGTCCACCGGGACCTGCGTACGAGCAGTACGTC. Translation gives CASSPPGPAYEQYV.

Only a few counts were recorded for this clonotype. This chain links TRBV2 with TRBJ2-5; TRBD2 agrees at 7 bases. Germline loops: CDR1 SNHLY, CDR2 FYNNEI. The J segment lost 6 bases and the V segment lost 1 base, leaving 8 bases of the junction unmatched. The CDR3 totals 15 residues. This chain's CDR3 is CASSEGTRLGKTQYF. The CDR3 region has the DNA TGTGCCAGCAGTGAAGGGACTAGACTTGGGAAGACCCAGTACTTC.

V is TRBV7-6 and J is TRBJ1-4, with D uncertain. CDR1 and CDR2 (germline): SGHVS, FNYEAQ. This CDR3 contains 15 residues. V was trimmed by 0 bases and J by 3 bases, leaving 8 bases between them. This CDR3 reads CASSLAFSPNEKLFF. CDR3 DNA sequence: TGTGCCAGCAGCTTAGCCTTTTCGCCTAATGAAAAACTGTTTTTT.

This clonotype is medium-sized within its sample. The V gene is TRBV5-1, the J gene TRBJ2-3; D possibly uses TRBD1 or TRBD2 (6 bases each). From germline, CDR1 is SGHRS and CDR2 YFSETQ. The CDR3 covers 15 residues. V shed 1 base and J shed 5 bases, with 14 bases lying between them. CDR3 amino acids: CASSLMGGRGDTQYF. DNA of the CDR3: TGCGCCAGCAGCTTGATGGGGGGCCGGGGAGATACGCAGTATTTT.

This clonotype has at least ten counts. The gene calls are TRBV20-1 and TRBJ2-7, with 12 bases fitting TRBD2. CDR1 is DFQATT and CDR2 is SNEGSKA in the germline V gene (reference sequence). J was trimmed by 1 base and V by 2 bases; bases with no gene match: 3. The CDR3 is 15 residues long. CDR3 protein: CSARLAGGPSYEQYF. Here the CDR3 DNA reads TGCAGTGCTAGACTAGCGGGGGGGCCGTCCTACGAGCAGTACTTC.

Ten or more counts support this clonotype. The genes are TRBV5-4 and TRBJ2-3, with a possible D match to TRBD1 (5 bases). The CDR3 is made up of 18 amino acids. Germline lookup yields CDR1 SGHNT and CDR2 YYREEE (reference sequence). Deletions cut 0 bases from V and 0 bases from J, with 17 bases between. CDR3 nucleotides: TGTGCCAGCAGCTTGGGTCGGATTGGGGCAGGAAGCACAGATACGCAGTATTTT. Translation gives CASSLGRIGAGSTDTQYF.

V gene TRBV7-7 combines with J gene TRBJ2-7; perhaps TRBD2 as D (6 bases). CDR1 SSHAT and CDR2 FNYEAQ come from the germline V gene (reference sequence). CDR3 length: 15 amino acids. The CDR3 DNA is TGTGCTAGCAGCTTAGCGGCAACATTGTACTACGAGCAGTACGTC. This sequence encodes CASSLAATLYYEQYV.

This clonotype was seen a handful of times. The chain has TRBV19 and TRBJ1-2; D is perhaps TRBD1 (5 bases). Germline V gives CDR1 LNHDA, CDR2 SQIVND (reference sequence). The V end lost 7 bases, the J end lost 5 bases, and 14 bases lay between the germline ends. CDR3 length: 13 amino acids. The CDR3, as DNA: TGTGCCAGTAAGAGGGGCCAGGATTATGGCTACACCTTC. This encodes CASKRGQDYGYTF.

V is TRBV5-1 and J is TRBJ1-5; D is ambiguous. V dropped 2 bases and J dropped 6 bases, with 9 bases sitting between them. Per the germline V gene, CDR1 is SGHRS and CDR2 is YFSETQ. The CDR3 has 13 residues. The CDR3 DNA follows: TGCGCCAGCAGCTTACGTATTGGTCAGCCCCAGCATTTT. Translated: CASSLRIGQPQHF.

A few counts support this clonotype. The genes are TRBV12-3 or TRBV12-4 and TRBJ2-3; D is undetermined. This CDR3 is 15 amino acids long. V was clipped by 5 bases and J by 1 base, with 13 bases between them. As DNA, the CDR3 is TGTGCCAGCAGTAGACGAGTGCAGGGCACAGATACGCAGTATTTT. Protein: CASSRRVQGTDTQYF.

This clonotype was seen at least ten times. Here the CDR3 reads CASKSSETDTQYF. The CDR3 region has the DNA TGTGCCAGCAAGTCGTCAGAGACAGATACGCAGTATTTT. The chain carries TRBV2 and TRBJ2-3; the D is unclear. This CDR3 contains 13 residues. With 7 bases removed from V and 3 bases from J, the gap between germline ends came to 11 bases. The germline gives CDR1 SNHLY, CDR2 FYNNEI. The variable domain in full, completed from reference TRBV2 and TRBJ2-3, reads EPEVTQTPSHQVTQMGQEVILRCVPISNHLYFYWYRQILGQKVEFLVSFYNNEISEKSEIFDDQFSVERPDGSNFTLKIRSTKLEDSAMYFCASKSSETDTQYFGPGTRLTVL.